These T cell receptor beta chains were read from a single sample in a study of blood T cell repertoires in COVID-19. Profiling relied on immunoSEQ multiplex PCR, and the TCRdb table lists in-frame clones only, not all of them. The sample carries about 250,000 clones, approximately 89% recorded once. Input material: peripheral blood. These receptors originate from a woman between 55 and 75 years old who had recovered from COVID-19. Each CDR3 is given with its conserved first and last residue. Each record gives: D gene, J gene, V gene, clone size, CDR3 protein, CDR3 DNA. D genes are given only for firm matches. Clone size appears in some rows only: once, few, many, or a class for an expanded clone.

>TRBD2|TRBJ2-5|TRBV19|once
CATSVAGGPGTQYF
TGTGCTACGAGCGTAGCGGGGGGTCCCGGGACCCAGTACTTC
>TRBD1|TRBJ1-1|TRBV6-5|NA
CASRLQGDTEAFF
TGTGCCAGCAGGCTTCAGGGGGACACTGAAGCTTTCTTT
>NA|TRBJ2-1|TRBV18|NA
CASSRLSGVIYNEQFF
TGTGCCAGCTCACGACTAAGTGGCGTGATATACAATGAGCAGTTCTTC
>TRBD1|TRBJ1-2|TRBV7-8|NA
CASSPRAPGQGRISYTF
TGTGCCAGCAGCCCCCGCGCGCCGGGACAGGGTAGGATTAGCTACACCTTC
>TRBD1|TRBJ1-1|TRBV11-3|NA
CASSPGTGGFMNTEAFF
TGTGCCAGCAGCCCTGGGACAGGGGGCTTCATGAACACTGAAGCTTTCTTT
>TRBD1|TRBJ1-5|TRBV3-1/TRBV3-2|once
CASSRGQGNSNQPQHF
TGTGCCAGCAGCCGGGGACAGGGCAATAGCAATCAGCCCCAGCATTTT
>NA|TRBJ2-3|TRBV5-1|once
CASSDLRTQYF
TGCGCCAGCAGCGACTTGCGTACGCAGTATTTT
>TRBD2|TRBJ2-1|TRBV15|once
CATSRVAGGTLSSYNEQFF
TGTGCCACCAGCAGAGTTGCGGGGGGTACCCTAAGCTCCTACAATGAGCAGTTCTTC
>TRBD1|TRBJ1-2|TRBV7-6|NA
CASSPTGQVYGYTF
TGTGCCAGCAGCCCGACAGGGCAGGTCTATGGCTACACCTTC
>NA|TRBJ2-1|TRBV9|few
CASSVQGGSYNEQFF
TGTGCCAGCAGCGTACAGGGAGGCTCCTACAATGAGCAGTTCTTC
>TRBD1|TRBJ1-3|TRBV5-5|once
CASSLQGAHGNTIYF
TGTGCCAGCAGCTTACAGGGGGCACATGGAAACACCATATATTTT
>NA|TRBJ2-2|TRBV25-1|NA
CASSEYSGVGELFF
TGTGCCAGCAGTGAATATTCAGGGGTCGGGGAGCTGTTTTTT
>NA|TRBJ2-1|TRBV7-8|NA
CASSSLQGIVNEQFF
TGTGCCAGCAGTTCCCTACAGGGAATTGTCAATGAGCAGTTCTTC
>TRBD1|TRBJ1-1|TRBV24-1|NA
CATSTPGQGHTEAFF
TGTGCCACCAGTACACCGGGACAGGGGCACACTGAAGCTTTCTTT
>NA|TRBJ1-3|TRBV19|NA
CASSMAAADTIYF
TGTGCCAGTAGTATGGCCGCAGCGGACACCATATATTTT
>NA|TRBJ1-1|TRBV28|NA
CASSFHRAEAFF
TGTGCCAGCAGTTTCCACAGGGCTGAAGCTTTCTTT
>NA|TRBJ2-4|TRBV12-3/TRBV12-4|NA
CASSLGVLGQYF
TGTGCCAGCAGTTTGGGAGTCCTAGGTCAGTACTTC
>TRBD1|TRBJ1-5|TRBV7-2|few
CASSSQGAYQPQHF
TGTGCCAGCAGTTCTCAGGGGGCTTATCAGCCCCAGCATTTT
>NA|TRBJ1-4|TRBV5-4|NA
CASSLAGGTYEKLFF
TGTGCCAGCAGCTTGGCGGGCGGGACGTACGAAAAACTGTTTTTT
>TRBD1|TRBJ1-2|TRBV7-3|NA
CASSLESGGRGGYTF
TGTGCCAGCAGCCTCGAATCAGGGGGGCGAGGTGGCTACACCTTC
>NA|TRBJ1-6|TRBV6-5|NA
CASSPTAPNSPLHF
TGTGCCAGCAGTCCGACAGCACCTAATTCACCCCTCCACTTT
>TRBD1|TRBJ1-1|TRBV3-1/TRBV3-2|NA
CASSQGAGTGTEAFF
TGTGCCAGCAGCCAAGGGGCCGGGACAGGGACTGAAGCTTTCTTT
>NA|TRBJ1-1|TRBV21-1|few
CADRGRLTEAFF
TGTGCAGACCGAGGCCGATTAACTGAAGCTTTCTTT
>NA|TRBJ2-3|TRBV12-3/TRBV12-4|NA
CASSFERTDTQYF
TGTGCCAGCAGTTTTGAGAGAACAGATACGCAGTATTTT
>NA|TRBJ2-6|TRBV2|NA
CASRYRIAGANVLTF
TGTGCCAGCAGGTACAGGATTGCTGGGGCCAACGTCCTGACTTTC
>TRBD1|TRBJ2-1|TRBV11-3|NA
CASSFGDRGYNEQFF
TGTGCCAGCAGCTTCGGGGACAGGGGATACAATGAGCAGTTCTTC
>NA|TRBJ1-4|TRBV15|NA
CATSRDRNEKLFF
TGTGCCACCAGCAGAGACAGAAATGAAAAACTGTTTTTT
>NA|TRBJ1-3|TRBV18|NA
CASSPRGINGNTIYF
TGTGCCAGCTCACCACGGGGCATAAATGGAAACACCATATATTTT
>NA|TRBJ2-5|TRBV18|few
CATSQASGETQYF
TGTGCCACCTCCCAAGCCTCGGGGGAGACCCAGTACTTC
>NA|TRBJ2-3|TRBV14|NA
CASSQYQGSDTQYF
TGTGCCAGCAGCCAGTACCAGGGGTCAGATACGCAGTATTTT
>TRBD1|TRBJ1-1|TRBV5-1|NA
CASSFSGQGNTEAFF
TGCGCCAGCAGCTTTTCGGGACAGGGGAACACTGAAGCTTTCTTT
>NA|TRBJ2-1|TRBV3-1/TRBV3-2|NA
CASTQDRQSSGEQFF
TGTGCCAGTACACAAGACCGCCAATCGAGCGGTGAGCAGTTCTTC
>NA|TRBJ2-5|TRBV24-1|few
CATSDLGAGVETQYF
TGTGCCACCAGTGACCTCGGGGCAGGGGTGGAGACCCAGTACTTC
>NA|TRBJ1-6|TRBV5-4|NA
CASSPEVVSNSPLHF
TGTGCCAGCAGCCCGGAGGTGGTGTCGAATTCACCCCTCCACTTT
>TRBD2|TRBJ2-2|TRBV5-1|once
CASSLTTSGDSGELFF
TGCGCCAGCAGCCTAACGACTAGCGGGGACTCCGGGGAGCTGTTTTTT
>TRBD1|TRBJ1-6|TRBV3-1/TRBV3-2|NA
CASSQERTGHSPLHF
TGTGCCAGCAGCCAAGAAAGGACAGGGCATTCACCCCTCCACTTT
>NA|TRBJ2-5|TRBV3-1/TRBV3-2|NA
CASSTEWARETQYF
TGTGCCAGCAGTACAGAGTGGGCGCGTGAGACCCAGTACTTC
>TRBD2|TRBJ2-1|TRBV3-1/TRBV3-2|NA
CATSGTSGGNEQFF
TGTGCCACCTCGGGGACTAGCGGGGGAAATGAGCAGTTCTTC
>TRBD2|TRBJ2-2|TRBV14|once
CASSELAGPRRYTGELFF
TGTGCCAGCAGCGAACTAGCGGGGCCACGCAGGTACACCGGGGAGCTGTTTTTT
>NA|TRBJ2-7|TRBV28|NA
CASSLALSGLTYEQYF
TGTGCCAGCAGTTTAGCGTTGTCAGGGCTTACCTACGAGCAGTACTTC
>TRBD1|TRBJ2-5|TRBV19|NA
CASSISKGQGRETQYF
TGTGCCAGTAGTATTAGTAAGGGACAGGGCCGAGAGACCCAGTACTTC
>NA|TRBJ1-3|TRBV19|NA
CASRTEGDTIYF
TGTGCCAGTAGGACCGAAGGAGACACCATATATTTT
>NA|TRBJ2-5|TRBV28|NA
CASSFWGEETQYF
TGTGCCAGCAGTTTCTGGGGGGAAGAGACCCAGTACTTC
>NA|TRBJ1-2|TRBV7-8|NA
CASSLEQYHGYTF
TGTGCCAGCAGCTTAGAACAATATCATGGCTACACCTTC
>NA|TRBJ2-5|TRBV5-6|NA
CASTPPRGVGETQYF
TGTGCCAGCACACCTCCCAGGGGAGTTGGGGAGACCCAGTACTTC
>NA|TRBJ1-1|TRBV5-5|NA
CASSLMATGFLMNTEAFF
TGTGCCAGCAGCTTAATGGCCACAGGTTTCCTTATGAACACTGAAGCTTTCTTT
>TRBD1|TRBJ2-3|TRBV7-3|many
CASSSGQGTDTQYF
TGTGCCAGCAGCTCGGGACAGGGAACAGATACGCAGTATTTT
>TRBD2|TRBJ2-3|TRBV5-6|many
CASSLRGGPTDTQYF
TGTGCCAGCAGCTTGCGGGGGGGTCCCACAGATACGCAGTATTTT
>NA|TRBJ2-5|TRBV27|NA
CASSLQQGQETQYF
TGTGCCAGCAGTTTGCAACAGGGACAAGAGACCCAGTACTTC
>TRBD2|TRBJ2-1|TRBV3-1/TRBV3-2|NA
CASSARPGLVIEQFF
TGTGCCAGCAGCGCTCGACCGGGACTAGTCATTGAGCAGTTCTTC
>NA|TRBJ1-1|TRBV3-1/TRBV3-2|NA
CASSQQGRHIEAFF
TGTGCCAGCAGCCAACAAGGCCGACACATCGAAGCTTTCTTT
>NA|TRBJ2-5|TRBV2|once
CARGSRRGTQYF
TGTGCCAGGGGTTCCCGACGGGGGACCCAGTACTTC
>TRBD1|TRBJ2-7|TRBV28|NA
CASPPGTWTGGMWEQYF
TGTGCCAGCCCCCCGGGGACCTGGACAGGGGGGATGTGGGAGCAGTACTTC
>TRBD1|TRBJ2-1|TRBV6-4|NA
CASSGQVGYNEQFF
TGTGCCAGCAGCGGACAGGTGGGCTACAATGAGCAGTTCTTC
>TRBD1|TRBJ1-2|TRBV24-1|NA
CATSHRYGTVGYTF
TGTGCCACCAGTCACCGCTACGGGACAGTTGGCTACACCTTC
>NA|TRBJ1-2|TRBV4-1|NA
CASSQAPRGLTNYGYTF
TGCGCCAGCAGCCAAGCCCCGCGGGGTCTTACTAACTATGGCTACACCTTC